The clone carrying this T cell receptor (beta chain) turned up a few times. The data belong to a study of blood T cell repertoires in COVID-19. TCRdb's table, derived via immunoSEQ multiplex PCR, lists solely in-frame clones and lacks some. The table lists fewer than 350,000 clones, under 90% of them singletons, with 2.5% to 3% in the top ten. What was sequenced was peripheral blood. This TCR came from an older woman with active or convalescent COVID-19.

CDR3 nucleotide sequence: TGCAGTGCTAGTCTTTCAGGGGTCCACGAGCAGTACTTC. Translation gives CSASLSGVHEQYF. V and J are TRBV20-1 and TRBJ2-7, with a possible D match to TRBD1 (6 bases). This CDR3 has 13 residues. V was trimmed by 3 bases and J by 5 bases, leaving 14 bases between them. Germline V CDR1 and CDR2: DFQATT, SNEGSKA (reference sequence).